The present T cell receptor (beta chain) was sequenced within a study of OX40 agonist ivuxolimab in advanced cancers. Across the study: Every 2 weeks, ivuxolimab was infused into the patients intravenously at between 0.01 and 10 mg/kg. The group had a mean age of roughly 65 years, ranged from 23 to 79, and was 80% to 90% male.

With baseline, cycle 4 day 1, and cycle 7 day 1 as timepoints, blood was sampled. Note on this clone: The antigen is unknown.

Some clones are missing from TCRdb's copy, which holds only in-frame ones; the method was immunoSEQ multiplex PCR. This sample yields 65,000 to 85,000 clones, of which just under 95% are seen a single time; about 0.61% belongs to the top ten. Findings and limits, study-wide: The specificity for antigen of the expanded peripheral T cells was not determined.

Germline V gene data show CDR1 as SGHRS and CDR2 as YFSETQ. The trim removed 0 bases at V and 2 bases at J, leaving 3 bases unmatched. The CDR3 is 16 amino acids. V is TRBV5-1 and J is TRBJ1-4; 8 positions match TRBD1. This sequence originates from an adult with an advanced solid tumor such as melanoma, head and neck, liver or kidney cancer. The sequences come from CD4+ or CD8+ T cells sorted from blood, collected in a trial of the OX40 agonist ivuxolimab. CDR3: CASSLATGGTNEKLFF. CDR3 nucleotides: TGCGCCAGCAGCTTGGCTACAGGGGGGACTAATGAAAAACTGTTTTTT.